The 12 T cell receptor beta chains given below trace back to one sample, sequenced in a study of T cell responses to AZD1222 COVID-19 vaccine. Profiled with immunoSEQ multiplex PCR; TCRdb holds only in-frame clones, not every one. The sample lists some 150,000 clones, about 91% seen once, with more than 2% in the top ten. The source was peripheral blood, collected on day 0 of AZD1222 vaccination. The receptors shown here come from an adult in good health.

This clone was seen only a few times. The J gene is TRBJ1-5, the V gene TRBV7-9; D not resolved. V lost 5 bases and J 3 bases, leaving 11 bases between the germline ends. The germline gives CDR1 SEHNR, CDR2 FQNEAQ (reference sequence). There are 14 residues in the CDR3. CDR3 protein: CASSQLENNQPQHF. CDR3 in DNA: TGTGCCAGCAGCCAGTTAGAGAACAATCAGCCCCAGCATTTT. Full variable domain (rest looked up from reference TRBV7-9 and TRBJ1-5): DTGVSQNPRHKITKRGQNVTFRCDPISEHNRLYWYRQTLGQGPEFLTYFQNEAQLEKSRLLSDRFSAERPKGSFSTLEIQRTEQGDSAMYLCASSQLENNQPQHFGDGTRLSIL.

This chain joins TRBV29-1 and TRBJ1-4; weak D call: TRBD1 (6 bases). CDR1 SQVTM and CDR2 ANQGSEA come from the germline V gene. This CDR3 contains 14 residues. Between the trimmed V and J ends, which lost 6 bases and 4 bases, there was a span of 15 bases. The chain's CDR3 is CSVRLEGHNEKLFF. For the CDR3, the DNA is TGCAGCGTACGACTAGAGGGACATAATGAAAAACTGTTTTTT.

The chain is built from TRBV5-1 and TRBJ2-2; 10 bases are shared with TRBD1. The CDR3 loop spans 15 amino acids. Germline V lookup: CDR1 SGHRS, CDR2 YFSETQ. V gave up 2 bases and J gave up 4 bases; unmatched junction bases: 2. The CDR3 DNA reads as TGCGCCAGCAGCTTTGGGACAGGGGCCACCGGGGAGCTGTTTTTT. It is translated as CASSFGTGATGELFF.

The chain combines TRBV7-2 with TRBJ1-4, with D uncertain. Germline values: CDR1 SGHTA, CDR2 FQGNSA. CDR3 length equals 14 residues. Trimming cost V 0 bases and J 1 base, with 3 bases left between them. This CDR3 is CASSLAGTNEKLFF. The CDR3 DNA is TGTGCCAGCAGCTTAGCGGGAACTAATGAAAAACTGTTTTTT.

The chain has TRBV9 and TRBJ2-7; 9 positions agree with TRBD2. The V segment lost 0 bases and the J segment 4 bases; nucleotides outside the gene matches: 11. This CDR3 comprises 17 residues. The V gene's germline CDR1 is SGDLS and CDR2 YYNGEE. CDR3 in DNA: TGTGCCAGCAGCGTAGGTGCTAGCGGGGCGGTCGGTTACGAGCAGTACTTC. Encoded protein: CASSVGASGAVGYEQYF.

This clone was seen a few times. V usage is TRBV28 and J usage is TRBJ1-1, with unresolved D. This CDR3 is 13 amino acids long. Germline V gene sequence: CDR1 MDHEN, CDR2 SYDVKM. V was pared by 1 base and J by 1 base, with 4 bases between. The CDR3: CASSLSENTEAFF. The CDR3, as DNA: TGTGCCAGCAGTTTATCAGAGAACACTGAAGCTTTCTTT.

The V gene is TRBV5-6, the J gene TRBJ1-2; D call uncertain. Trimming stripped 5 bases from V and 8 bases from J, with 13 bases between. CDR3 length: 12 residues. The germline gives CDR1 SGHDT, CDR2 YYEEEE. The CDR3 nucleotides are TGTGCCAGCAGTCTTGGATCGGGCGGCTACACCTTC. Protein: CASSLGSGGYTF.

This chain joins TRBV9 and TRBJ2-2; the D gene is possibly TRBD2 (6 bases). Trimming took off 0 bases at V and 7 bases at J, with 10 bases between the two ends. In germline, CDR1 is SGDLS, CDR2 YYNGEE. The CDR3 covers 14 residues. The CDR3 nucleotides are TGTGCCAGCAGCGTAGGGGTAGCGGTCGGGGAGCTGTTTTTT. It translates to CASSVGVAVGELFF.

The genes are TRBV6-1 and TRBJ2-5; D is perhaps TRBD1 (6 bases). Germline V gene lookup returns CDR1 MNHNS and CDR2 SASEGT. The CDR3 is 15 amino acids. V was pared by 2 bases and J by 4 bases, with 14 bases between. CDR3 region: CASSEQGTHGETQYF. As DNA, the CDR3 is TGTGCCAGCAGTGAACAAGGGACACACGGAGAGACCCAGTACTTC.

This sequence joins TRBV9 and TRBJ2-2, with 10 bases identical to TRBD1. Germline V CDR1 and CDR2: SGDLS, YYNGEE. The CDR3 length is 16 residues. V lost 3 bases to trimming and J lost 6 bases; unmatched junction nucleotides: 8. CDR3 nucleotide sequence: TGTGCCAGCAGCGACCCCGGGACAGGGGAATCCGGGGAGCTGTTTTTT. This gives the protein CASSDPGTGESGELFF.

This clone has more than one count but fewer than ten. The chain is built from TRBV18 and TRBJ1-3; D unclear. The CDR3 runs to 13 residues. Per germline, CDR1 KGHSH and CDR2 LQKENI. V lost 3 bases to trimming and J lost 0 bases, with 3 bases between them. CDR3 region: CASSPSSGNTIYF. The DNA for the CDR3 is TGTGCCAGCTCACCGAGCTCTGGAAACACCATATATTTT.

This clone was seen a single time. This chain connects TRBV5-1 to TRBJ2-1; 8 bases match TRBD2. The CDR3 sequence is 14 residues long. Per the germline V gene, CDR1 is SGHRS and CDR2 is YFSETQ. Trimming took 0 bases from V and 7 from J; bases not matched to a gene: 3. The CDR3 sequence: CASSLASGQNEQFF. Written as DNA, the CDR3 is TGCGCCAGCAGCTTGGCTAGCGGGCAGAATGAGCAGTTCTTC.